Following are 20 T cell receptor beta chains from one sample sequenced in a study of naive and memory T cell subsets. Four PCR rounds used nested alpha and beta constant region primers plus the SP2 primer. TCRdb redid the calling of the 5' RACE reads with MiXCR, one entry per CDR3 protein. The table lists 220 or so distinct CDR3 sequences, approximately 98% of them singletons. An oligonucleotide containing a UMI was ligated to the 3' end of TCR cDNA. The receptors were gathered from a female donor in good health. This table probably holds off-target reads from a library built for another chain.

The genes are TRBV6-6 and TRBJ1-2; the D is unclear. This CDR3 is 14 amino acids long. Trimming removed 2 bases at V and 4 bases at J, with 11 bases between. Germline V gene sequence: CDR1 MNHNY, CDR2 SVGAGI (reference sequence). As DNA, the CDR3 is TGTGCCAGCAGTTACGGCTATTCCCCCTATGGCTACACCTTC. Protein product: CASSYGYSPYGYTF.

The V call is TRBV7-9, the J call TRBJ1-1, with D unclear. The germline V gene has CDR1 SEHNR and CDR2 FQNEAQ (reference sequence). The V and J ends lost 7 bases and 7 bases respectively, with 10 bases between them. This CDR3 region has 11 residues. CDR3 residues: CASTYQGEAFF. CDR3 nucleotides: TGTGCCAGCACCTACCAAGGTGAAGCTTTCTTT.

The chain combines TRBV20-1 with TRBJ1-1; perhaps TRBD1 as D (5 bases). The V end was cut by 3 bases, the J end by 0 bases, with 8 bases between. CDR3 size: 13 residues. Per germline, CDR1 DFQATT and CDR2 SNEGSKA (reference sequence). In DNA form, the CDR3 reads TGCAGTGCTAGGGACAACTTGAACACTGAAGCTTTCTTT. It yields the protein CSARDNLNTEAFF.

This clonotype was detected once. This chain joins TRBV20-1 and TRBJ1-5; D ambiguous. The CDR3 contains 14 residues. Germline values: CDR1 DFQATT, CDR2 SNEGSKA (reference sequence). Trimming removed 3 bases at V and 0 bases at J, with 9 bases between. CDR3 sequence reads: CSARGGHSNQPQHF. For the CDR3, the DNA is TGCAGTGCTAGGGGAGGCCATAGCAATCAGCCCCAGCATTTT.

This sequence joins TRBV29-1 and TRBJ2-1, with TRBD2 matching over 12 bases. Germline V gene sequence: CDR1 SQVTM, CDR2 ANQGSEA. CDR3 length: 13 amino acids. With V trimmed by 7 bases and J by 11 bases, 9 bases remained unmatched. The chain's CDR3 is CSATWTSGVKQFF. CDR3 nucleotides: TGCAGCGCTACCTGGACTAGCGGGGTAAAGCAGTTCTTC.

The gene calls are TRBV3-1 and TRBJ1-5; D gene uncertain. Trimming stripped 1 base from V and 4 bases from J, with 5 bases between. The CDR3 consists of 13 residues. Per the germline V gene, CDR1 is LGHDT and CDR2 is YNNKEL (reference sequence). CDR3 sequence (DNA): TGTGCCAGCAGCCAAGGACGGAATCAGCCCCAGCATTTT. Its protein product is CASSQGRNQPQHF.

This chain links TRBV30 with TRBJ1-1; D is unclear. V lost 1 base and J lost 3, with 9 bases in between. Germline V gene sequence: CDR1 GTSNPN, CDR2 SVGIG (reference sequence). The CDR3 loop spans 13 amino acids. DNA of the CDR3: TGTGCCTGGAGTGAGGCAGGTCACACTGAAGCTTTCTTT. Translating it yields CAWSEAGHTEAFF.

The gene calls are TRBV12-5 and TRBJ1-1, with D unresolved. Trimming pared 5 bases from V and 2 bases from J, leaving 12 bases between. There are 14 residues in the CDR3. Germline-derived CDR1 and CDR2 are LGHNT and FRNRAP. CDR3 sequence: CASGLDRDNTEAFF. The CDR3 DNA sequence: TGTGCTAGTGGTCTCGACCGAGACAACACTGAAGCTTTCTTT.

V and J are TRBV30 and TRBJ1-5; no clear D gene. Germline V gene sequence: CDR1 GTSNPN, CDR2 SVGIG (reference sequence). V lost 2 bases, J lost 3 bases, and 8 bases lay in between. The CDR3 is 13 amino acids. CDR3 sequence (DNA): TGTGCCTGGAGTCTTACCGTCAATCAGCCCCAGCATTTT. Its protein product is CAWSLTVNQPQHF.

This chain joins TRBV3-1 and TRBJ1-1, with D maybe TRBD1 (5 bases). The ends were cut back, 3 bases at V and 9 bases at J, with 14 bases in the middle. CDR3 length: 13 amino acids. From germline, CDR1 is LGHDT and CDR2 YNNKEL (reference sequence). The CDR3 sequence: CASSQTHEGQAFF. The DNA for the CDR3 is TGTGCCAGCAGCCAGACGCACGAGGGGCAAGCTTTCTTT.

The rearrangement links TRBV5-1 to TRBJ2-7, with D possibly matching TRBD1 (6 bases). This CDR3 has 13 amino acids. The V end was cut by 5 bases, the J end by 5 bases, with 14 bases between. Germline values: CDR1 SGHRS, CDR2 YFSETQ. CDR3 nucleotide sequence: TGCGCCAGCAGTTTCGAAGGGGGTCACGAGCAGTACTTC. This translates into CASSFEGGHEQYF.

V gene TRBV27 combines with J gene TRBJ1-5; D is ambiguous. V lost 7 bases and J 2 bases, leaving 9 bases between the germline ends. This CDR3 region has 13 residues. Per the germline V gene, CDR1 is MNHEY and CDR2 is SMNVEV (reference sequence). CDR3 sequence (DNA): TGTGCCAGCAAAGGGCTCGGCAATCAGCCCCAGCATTTT. Its protein is CASKGLGNQPQHF.

CDR3 sequence (DNA): TGTGCCAGCAGCGCAAGACAGTATCAGCCCCAGCATTTT. Residues: CASSARQYQPQHF. The V and J genes are TRBV7-2 and TRBJ1-5; tentatively, D is TRBD1 (5 bases). The CDR3 consists of 13 residues. From germline, CDR1 is SGHTA and CDR2 FQGNSA. V was pared by 5 bases and J by 5 bases, with 10 bases between.

The chain employs TRBV5-6 and TRBJ1-1; weak D call: TRBD1 (5 bases). Germline V gives CDR1 SGHDT, CDR2 YYEEEE. The V gene lost 2 bases and the J gene lost 6 bases, with 14 bases spanning the gap. The CDR3 is 14 amino acids. CDR3 sequence reads: CASSLPGPRAEAFF. The CDR3 region has the DNA TGTGCCAGCAGCTTACCGGGGCCTAGGGCTGAAGCTTTCTTT.

The rearrangement links TRBV7-2 to TRBJ1-5; D is uncertain. The CDR3 extends over 13 amino acids. Germline lookup yields CDR1 SGHTA and CDR2 FQGNSA. The V end was cut by 1 base, the J end by 5 bases, with 6 bases between. The CDR3 DNA reads TGTGCCAGCAGCTTAGGGACCTATCAGCCCCAGCATTTT. Protein: CASSLGTYQPQHF.

V is TRBV19 and J is TRBJ1-1; TRBD1 aligns across 10 bases. CDR3 length equals 12 residues. V dropped 9 bases and J dropped 4; count of bases not matched to a gene: 2. Germline V gene lookup returns CDR1 LNHDA and CDR2 SQIVND (reference sequence). CDR3 residues: CASRTGGTEAFF. In nucleotides, the CDR3 is TGTGCCAGCCGGACAGGGGGCACTGAAGCTTTCTTT.

The chain is built from TRBV28 and TRBJ2-2, with D perhaps assigned TRBD1 or TRBD2 (5 bases each). CDR1 is MDHEN and CDR2 is SYDVKM in the germline V gene. Trimming left V 1 base short and J 6 bases short, with 6 bases between. The CDR3 covers 13 residues. The DNA of the CDR3 is TGTGCCAGCAGTTTATTGGGGGCCGGGGAGCTGTTTTTT. It specifies CASSLLGAGELFF. Using reference TRBV28 and TRBJ2-2 for the parts outside the CDR3, the full variable domain is DVKVTQSSRYLVKRTGEKVFLECVQDMDHENMFWYRQDPGLGLRLIYFSYDVKMKEKGDIPEGYSVSREKKERFSLILESASTNQTSMYLCASSLLGAGELFFGEGSRLTVL.

Comments on this clonotype: The junction differs from germline at one of its ends, possibly a read error. The chain is built from TRBV4-2 and TRBJ1-2, with D possibly being TRBD1 (6 bases). Germline-derived CDR1 and CDR2 are LGHNA and YNFKEQ. The CDR3 spans 12 residues. CDR3 amino acids: CASSQDLQDSSF. CDR3 DNA: TGTGCCAGCAGCCAAGATCTTCAGGACAGCTCATTC.

The chain is built from TRBV3-1 and TRBJ1-2, with D maybe TRBD1 (5 bases). The CDR3 runs to 12 residues. The germline V and J ends were trimmed by 1 base and 6 bases, with 6 bases remaining between them. Germline V gene data show CDR1 as LGHDT and CDR2 as YNNKEL (reference sequence). The CDR3 nucleotides are TGTGCCAGCAGCCAAGGGGACCATGGCTACACCTTC. Its protein product is CASSQGDHGYTF.

V is TRBV12-3 or TRBV12-4 and J is TRBJ1-2, with a possible D match to TRBD1 (5 bases). The CDR3 length is 13 residues. Trimming removed 5 bases from V and 5 bases from J, with 12 bases in between. The CDR3 sequence is CASSLRELYGYTF. DNA of the CDR3: TGTGCCAGCAGTCTCAGGGAGCTTTATGGCTACACCTTC.